What follows describes a single T cell receptor (beta chain). Its antigen is as yet unknown. This sample was included in a study of CD8 T cells in ankylosing spondylitis. Study observations and caveats: Ankylosing spondylitis blood appeared to carry a characteristic TCR beta motif of roughly eight highly homologous variants.

The germline V gene has CDR1 MNHNS and CDR2 SASEGT. This CDR3 is built from 19 residues. With 7 bases clipped from V and 5 bases from J, the junction kept 17 bases outside the gene matches. In TCRdb, the 5' RACE reads were re-called with MiXCR into one record per CDR3 protein. Of roughly 670,000 distinct CDR3 sequences detected, roughly 20% appear once; the ten largest clones hold around a fifth. This sequence originates from a male donor with ankylosing spondylitis. The sequencing sample was made of blood, either unsorted or a sorted T cell fraction (not recorded which). V usage is TRBV6-1 and J usage is TRBJ2-5; TRBD2 matches at 15 bases. CDR3 loop: CASTKRGLAGGLLRETQYF. As DNA, the CDR3 is TGTGCCAGCACCAAAAGGGGACTAGCGGGAGGCCTCCTGAGGGAGACCCAGTACTTC.